What follows are 32 T cell receptor beta chains derived from one specimen sequenced in a study of shared T cell receptors in the human thymus. Using immunoSEQ multiplex PCR, the repertoire was profiled, and TCRdb retains in-frame clones only, with some absent. The table includes roughly 700,000 clones, approximately 87% detected once. The same data also contributed to another study, on human thymus T cells.

Sequenced: thymocytes. These receptor sequences come from a boy under three years old with a congenital heart defect.

J is TRBJ1-2 and V is TRBV27, with no clear D. This CDR3 spans 14 amino acids. Trimming removed 5 bases at V and 8 bases at J, with 18 bases between. Germline CDR1 reads MNHEY; CDR2 reads SMNVEV (reference sequence). The CDR3 region is CASSAGLSMGGYTF. DNA of the CDR3: TGTGCCAGCAGTGCGGGCCTCTCTATGGGAGGCTACACCTTC.

On this clone itself: A junction boundary mismatches the germline segment, possibly from a read error. V and J are TRBV27 and TRBJ1-1; maybe TRBD1 (6 bases). Germline V gives CDR1 MNHEY, CDR2 SMNVEV (reference sequence). The CDR3 is 15 residues long. CDR3 in DNA: TGTGCCAGCAGTCCCGAAGTAGGTTGGGACACCGAAGCTTTCTTT. Its translation: CASSPEVGWDTEAFF.

The chain joins TRBV6-5 to TRBJ2-7, with a tentative D call TRBD2 (5 bases). The length of the CDR3 is 14 residues. The V gene's germline CDR1 is MNHEY and CDR2 SVGAGI. V gave up 8 bases and J gave up 3 bases, with 17 bases separating them. The CDR3 reads CASSAALASYEQYF. The CDR3 nucleotides read TGTGCCAGCTCGGCGGCCCTAGCTAGCTACGAGCAGTACTTC.

The chain recombines TRBV9 with TRBJ2-5; 9 positions match TRBD1. V was pared by 3 bases and J by 4 bases, with 10 bases of the junction left unmatched. Germline V gene lookup returns CDR1 SGDLS and CDR2 YYNGEE. This CDR3 has 16 residues. The CDR3, as DNA: TGTGCCAGCAGCGCCGGGACAGGGCGGTCGGGAGAGACCCAGTACTTC. Amino acids: CASSAGTGRSGETQYF.

In its sample, this clone was seen once. The chain joins TRBV6-1 to TRBJ2-3, with 7 nucleotides matching TRBD1. With 4 bases clipped from V and 6 bases from J, the junction kept 13 bases outside the gene matches. CDR1 is MNHNS and CDR2 is SASEGT in the germline V gene. The CDR3 covers 16 residues. The CDR3 DNA reads TGTGCCAGCAGTGTTGGACAGGTACCCCGAGAGGATACGCAGTATTTT. It encodes CASSVGQVPREDTQYF.

The rearrangement uses TRBV2 and TRBJ2-7; the D gene is possibly TRBD2 (5 bases). The CDR3 covers 12 residues. V lost 6 bases and J 3 bases, leaving 9 bases between the germline ends. Germline CDR1 SNHLY, CDR2 FYNNEI. CDR3 loop: CASRGARYEQYF. CDR3 sequence (DNA): TGTGCCAGCAGGGGAGCCCGCTACGAGCAGTACTTC. Looking up the rest from reference TRBV2 and TRBJ2-7 gives the full variable domain: EPEVTQTPSHQVTQMGQEVILRCVPISNHLYFYWYRQILGQKVEFLVSFYNNEISEKSEIFDDQFSVERPDGSNFTLKIRSTKLEDSAMYFCASRGARYEQYFGPGTRLTVT.

The sample holds a few counts of this clone. Here the CDR3 reads CASSQDGSGPGELFF. CDR3 nucleotides: TGCGCCAGCAGCCAAGATGGGTCAGGGCCCGGGGAGCTGTTTTTT. This chain connects TRBV4-1 to TRBJ2-2; D might be TRBD1 (5 bases). V lost 0 bases, J lost 6 bases, and 11 bases lay in between. The germline V gene encodes CDR1 MGHRA and CDR2 YSYEKL. The CDR3 is made up of 15 amino acids.

J is TRBJ2-1 and V is TRBV4-3; 10 nucleotides match TRBD2. The CDR3 spans 21 residues. CDR1 and CDR2 (germline): LGHNA, YSLEER. With 0 bases clipped from V and 0 bases from J, the junction kept 14 bases outside the gene matches. This chain's CDR3 is CASSQERGLAGALSSYNEQFF. CDR3 DNA: TGCGCCAGCAGCCAAGAGAGAGGCCTAGCGGGGGCCCTGAGCTCCTACAATGAGCAGTTCTTC.

The V and J genes are TRBV10-3 and TRBJ2-3; TRBD2 matches 9 bases. CDR3 length equals 14 residues. V shed 4 bases and J 3 bases; nucleotides not matched to a gene: 2. From germline, CDR1 is ENHRY and CDR2 SYGVKD. CDR3 in DNA: TGTGCCATCAGTGGGCTAGCGGGGACAGATACGCAGTATTTT. Protein product: CAISGLAGTDTQYF.

This chain uses TRBV28 with TRBJ2-2, with D maybe TRBD2 (7 bases). Germline V gene sequence: CDR1 MDHEN, CDR2 SYDVKM. The CDR3 covers 19 residues. Trimming shortened V by 2 bases and J by 0 bases, and 19 bases separated the two germline ends. This CDR3 is CASSLARGGFPANTGELFF. The CDR3 region has the DNA TGTGCCAGCAGTTTAGCTCGCGGGGGCTTCCCCGCGAACACCGGGGAGCTGTTTTTT. The full variable domain, completed using reference TRBV28 and TRBJ2-2, is DVKVTQSSRYLVKRTGEKVFLECVQDMDHENMFWYRQDPGLGLRLIYFSYDVKMKEKGDIPEGYSVSREKKERFSLILESASTNQTSMYLCASSLARGGFPANTGELFFGEGSRLTVL.

The genes are TRBV19 and TRBJ2-1, with TRBD2 matching over 7 bases. The germline V gene encodes CDR1 LNHDA and CDR2 SQIVND (reference sequence). The CDR3 runs to 18 residues. Unmatched junction bases numbered 13, after V lost 2 bases and J lost 3 bases. CDR3 nucleotides: TGTGCCAGTAGTATAAAACCCCTAGCGGAGCGGGGCTACAATGAGCAGTTCTTC. Its translation: CASSIKPLAERGYNEQFF.

The chain has TRBV28 and TRBJ1-5; perhaps TRBD1 as D (6 bases). V lost 2 bases and J lost 2, with 13 bases in between. This CDR3 is 16 amino acids long. From germline, CDR1 is MDHEN and CDR2 SYDVKM. CDR3 amino acids: CASSLREGEGNQPQHF. CDR3 in DNA: TGTGCCAGCAGTTTAAGGGAGGGGGAGGGCAATCAGCCCCAGCATTTT.

V and J are TRBV30 and TRBJ2-2; 10 positions agree with TRBD2. V gave up 2 bases and J gave up 3 bases; unmatched junction bases: 21. This CDR3 region has 21 residues. CDR1 GTSNPN and CDR2 SVGIG come from the germline V gene (reference sequence). CDR3 sequence (DNA): TGTGCCTGGAGTCCTCCGGGACTAGCGACCACAACGCGAAGGGACACCGGGGAGCTGTTTTTT. This encodes CAWSPPGLATTTRRDTGELFF.

This rearrangement joins TRBV19 to TRBJ2-2; no definite D call. There are 15 residues in the CDR3. Trimming stripped 3 bases from V and 1 base from J, with 9 bases between. Germline values: CDR1 LNHDA, CDR2 SQIVND (reference sequence). The DNA of the CDR3 is TGTGCCAGTAGTATTGCCCAGCGGAACACCGGGGAGCTGTTTTTT. Residues: CASSIAQRNTGELFF. Variable domain in full (rest from reference TRBV19 and TRBJ2-2): DGGITQSPKYLFRKEGQNVTLSCEQNLNHDAMYWYRQDPGQGLRLIYYSQIVNDFQKGDIAEGYSVSREKKESFPLTVTSAQKNPTAFYLCASSIAQRNTGELFFGEGSRLTVL.

The chain employs TRBV4-2 and TRBJ2-7, with 8 bases identical to TRBD2. The germline CDR1 and CDR2 sequences are LGHNA and YNFKEQ. V dropped 0 bases and J dropped 4; count of bases not matched to a gene: 8. The CDR3 length is 16 residues. CDR3 loop: CASSQDSAGGQYEQYF. As DNA, the CDR3 is TGTGCCAGCAGCCAAGATTCCGCGGGAGGACAATACGAGCAGTACTTC.

This chain joins TRBV6-6 and TRBJ1-1; D gene uncertain. Germline loops: CDR1 MNHNY, CDR2 SVGAGI (reference sequence). With 5 bases removed from V and 1 base from J, the gap between germline ends came to 14 bases. This CDR3 has 15 amino acids. The CDR3 sequence: CASSHGSHTNTEAFF. In DNA form, the CDR3 reads TGTGCCAGCAGTCACGGGAGCCATACGAACACTGAAGCTTTCTTT.

V gene TRBV25-1 combines with J gene TRBJ2-5; D is possibly TRBD1 (5 bases). Trimming took off 2 bases at V and 5 bases at J, with 6 bases between the two ends. The length of the CDR3 is 12 residues. Germline values: CDR1 MGHDK, CDR2 SYGVNS. CDR3 loop: CASSEQGETQYF. The CDR3, as DNA: TGTGCCAGCAGTGAACAGGGTGAGACCCAGTACTTC.

The V call is TRBV6-5, the J call TRBJ2-1; 9 bases line up with TRBD2. Trimming took 4 bases from V and 8 from J; bases not matched to a gene: 9. CDR1 is MNHEY and CDR2 is SVGAGI in the germline V gene. The CDR3 extends over 15 amino acids. This CDR3 reads CASSFQAGGPHEQFF. DNA of the CDR3: TGTGCCAGCAGTTTCCAAGCGGGAGGCCCTCATGAGCAGTTCTTC.

The genes are TRBV10-3 and TRBJ1-3, with D perhaps TRBD1 (6 bases). The CDR3 covers 13 residues. Trimming cost V 10 bases and J 2 bases, with 12 bases left between them. Germline V lookup: CDR1 ENHRY, CDR2 SYGVKD. The CDR3 sequence: CATKGGAGNTIYF. CDR3 coding DNA: TGTGCCACCAAGGGGGGGGCTGGAAACACCATATATTTT.

V is TRBV6-5 and J is TRBJ1-2; D perhaps matches TRBD1 (5 bases). Per the germline V gene, CDR1 is MNHEY and CDR2 is SVGAGI. This CDR3 spans 16 amino acids. V gave up 4 bases and J gave up 7 bases, with 22 bases separating them. CDR3 sequence reads: CASSSLGWGGTGGYTF. CDR3 sequence (DNA): TGTGCCAGCAGTTCCCTCGGGTGGGGCGGCACTGGTGGCTACACCTTC.

This chain links TRBV28 with TRBJ1-2; 7 bases fit TRBD1. The V gene end was trimmed by 4 bases and the J gene end by 4 bases; junction bases not matched to a gene: 9. The CDR3 contains 15 residues. Germline CDR1 MDHEN, CDR2 SYDVKM. The CDR3 bases are TGTGCCAGCAGTTGCGAAACAGGGGCCATCTATGGCTACACCTTC. It translates to CASSCETGAIYGYTF.

Only one count was recorded for this clone. CDR3 bases: TGTGCCAGCATCCCGGGACAGGGAAAAGAGGAAGAAGAGACCCAGTACTTC. Amino acid sequence: CASIPGQGKEEEETQYF. The J gene is TRBJ2-5, the V gene TRBV7-2; TRBD1 aligns across 9 bases. Germline trimming cut 7 bases from V and 3 bases from J; bases unmatched to any gene: 15. Germline loops: CDR1 SGHTA, CDR2 FQGNSA. CDR3 length: 17 residues.

The CDR3 spells CASKGPVAYEQYF. The CDR3 DNA reads TGTGCCAGCAAGGGGCCGGTAGCCTACGAGCAGTACTTC. V gene TRBV6-1 combines with J gene TRBJ2-7; tentative D call: TRBD1 (5 bases). V lost 7 bases, J lost 2 bases, and 12 bases lay in between. This CDR3 contains 13 residues. Germline values: CDR1 MNHNS, CDR2 SASEGT.

The chain joins TRBV4-3 to TRBJ2-7; 7 nucleotides line up with TRBD2. The V segment lost 1 base and the J segment 8 bases; nucleotides outside the gene matches: 11. Germline CDR1 LGHNA, CDR2 YSLEER. The length of the CDR3 is 15 residues. DNA for the CDR3: TGCGCCAGCAGCCAAGGGGGGAGGGAGAGAAATAAGCAGTACTTC. Its protein is CASSQGGRERNKQYF.

The chain has TRBV30 and TRBJ2-7; a weak D match, TRBD1 (6 bases). Germline CDR1 and CDR2: GTSNPN and SVGIG (reference sequence). The V end lost 5 bases, the J end lost 3 bases, and 23 bases lay between the germline ends. There are 16 residues in the CDR3. CDR3 coding DNA: TGTGCCTGGTATCCCCCCGGGACACTAAACCGCTACGAGCAGTACTTC. Its translation is CAWYPPGTLNRYEQYF.

The rearrangement uses TRBV5-6 and TRBJ2-7, with 8 positions matching TRBD2. CDR3 length: 16 residues. CDR1 is SGHDT, CDR2 YYEEEE, per germline. J lost 2 bases, V lost 4 bases, and 11 bases had no gene match. CDR3 protein: CASSHSGGDAPYEQYF. CDR3 coding DNA: TGTGCCAGCAGCCACTCGGGGGGGGACGCCCCCTACGAGCAGTACTTC.

The chain uses TRBV5-1 and TRBJ2-1; no clear D gene. Germline V CDR1 and CDR2: SGHRS, YFSETQ. Trimming pared 4 bases from V and 7 bases from J, leaving 9 bases between. CDR3 length: 12 residues. This CDR3 reads CASSPGWNEQFF. CDR3 coding DNA: TGCGCCAGCAGCCCCGGTTGGAATGAGCAGTTCTTC.

The chain couples TRBV6-1 to TRBJ1-2; D remains ambiguous. Trimming took off 7 bases at V and 4 bases at J, with 7 bases between the two ends. This CDR3 comprises 11 residues. Germline-derived CDR1 and CDR2 are MNHNS and SASEGT. As DNA, the CDR3 is TGTGCCAGCAATCGGTTCTATGGCTACACCTTC. Protein: CASNRFYGYTF.

This chain links TRBV7-6 with TRBJ2-2, with a tentative D call TRBD1 (6 bases). Trimming removed 1 base at V and 8 bases at J, with 14 bases between. CDR1 is SGHVS and CDR2 is FNYEAQ in the germline V gene. The CDR3 sequence is 15 residues long. Here the CDR3 reads CASSLGQALGGELFF. The CDR3 nucleotides read TGTGCCAGCAGCTTAGGACAGGCCCTAGGAGGGGAGCTGTTTTTT.

V is TRBV7-3 and J is TRBJ2-2; 10 bases agree with TRBD2. The CDR3 spans 16 residues. V trimming: 4 bases; J trimming: 8 bases; junction bases outside the gene matches: 10. From germline, CDR1 is SGHTA and CDR2 FQGTGA. This chain's CDR3 is CASSSPLAGPEGELFF. Here the CDR3 DNA reads TGTGCCAGCAGCTCGCCACTAGCGGGACCCGAGGGGGAGCTGTTTTTT.

The rearrangement uses TRBV6-5 and TRBJ2-5, with a tentative D call TRBD2 (6 bases). The CDR3 is 14 residues long. Germline lookup yields CDR1 MNHEY and CDR2 SVGAGI. The V gene lost 7 bases and the J gene lost 4 bases, with 16 bases spanning the gap. CDR3 in amino acids: CASTSNRRVETQYF. The CDR3 coding sequence is TGTGCCAGCACGTCCAACAGGAGGGTAGAGACCCAGTACTTC.

V gene TRBV28 combines with J gene TRBJ2-7; 7 nucleotides line up with TRBD1. The V gene end was trimmed by 8 bases and the J gene end by 4 bases; junction bases not matched to a gene: 8. CDR3 size: 13 residues. Germline V gives CDR1 MDHEN, CDR2 SYDVKM. CDR3 sequence: CASSEGAVYEQYF. For the CDR3, the DNA is TGTGCCAGCTCCGAGGGGGCGGTTTACGAGCAGTACTTC.